The entry below gives a single T cell receptor beta chain sequence along with its context. Antigen specificity is unknown. The sample comes from a study of cytomegalovirus exposure and HLA in healthy donors. Whole-study results and caveats: A missense variant in DCLRE1C was later tied to TCR beta V- and J-gene trimming. Researchers reported that three CMV-associated chains were confirmed in vitro as CMV antigen-specific.

There are 17 residues in the CDR3. V dropped 4 bases and J dropped 2; count of bases not matched to a gene: 6. Germline CDR1 is SGHVS and CDR2 is FQNEAQ. It was with 60 Vbeta and 13 Jbeta primers that the PCR ran. Profiled with immunoSEQ multiplex PCR; TCRdb holds only in-frame clones, not every one. The data show under 200,000 clones, around 86% seen once. This clonotype was sampled from a man aged 40-49 years in good health and CMV-seropositive. This sequence joins TRBV7-8 and TRBJ2-5; 14 positions match TRBD2. Sample: PBMCs. Here the CDR3 reads CASSSGTSGGLQETQYF. As DNA, the CDR3 is TGTGCCAGCAGCTCCGGGACTAGCGGGGGCCTGCAAGAGACCCAGTACTTC.